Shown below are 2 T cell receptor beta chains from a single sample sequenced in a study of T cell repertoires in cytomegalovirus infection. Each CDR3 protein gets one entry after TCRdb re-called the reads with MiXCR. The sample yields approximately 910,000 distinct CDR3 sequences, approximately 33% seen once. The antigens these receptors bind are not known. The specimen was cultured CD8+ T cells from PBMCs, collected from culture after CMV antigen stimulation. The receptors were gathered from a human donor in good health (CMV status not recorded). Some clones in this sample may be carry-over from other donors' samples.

The CDR3 bases are TGTGCCAGCAGCCCGGGGCCTCCCTCCTATAATTCACCCCTCCACTTT. Translated: CASSPGPPSYNSPLHF. The rearrangement joins TRBV27 to TRBJ1-6; perhaps TRBD1 as D (5 bases). Germline V gives CDR1 MNHEY, CDR2 SMNVEV (reference sequence). This CDR3 is built from 16 residues. Trimming took 6 bases from V and 0 from J, leaving 12 bases between them.

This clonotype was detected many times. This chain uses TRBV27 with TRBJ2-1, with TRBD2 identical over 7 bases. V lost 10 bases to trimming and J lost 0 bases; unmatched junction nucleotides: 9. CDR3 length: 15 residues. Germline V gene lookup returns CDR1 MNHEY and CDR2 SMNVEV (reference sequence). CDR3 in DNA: TGTGCCACCTCCGTGGGGGGGAGCTCCTACAATGAGCAGTTCTTC. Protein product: CATSVGGSSYNEQFF.